A selection of T cell receptor beta chains follows, all from one sample in a study of CD8+ T cells in alopecia areata. The table came from immunoSEQ multiplex PCR; TCRdb's copy has only in-frame clones and leaves some out. The table has 150,000 to 200,000 clones, less than 70% seen once. The source material was CD4+ T cells sorted from blood, sampled at week 24, from a patient treated with tofacitinib. Receptors originate from a human donor with alopecia areata. Each CDR3 is given with its conserved first and last residue. Each record gives: clone size, V gene, D gene, J gene, CDR3 protein, CDR3 DNA. A D gene is named only where the DNA matches it firmly. Clone sizes are given selectively: once, few, many, or a class where the clone is expanded.

NA,TRBV18,NA,TRBJ2-7,CASSPPETFGQYF,TGTGCCAGCTCACCACCGGAGACCTTTGGGCAGTACTTC
NA,TRBV29-1,NA,TRBJ2-1,CSVETGTAASYNEQFF,TGCAGCGTCGAAACAGGGACCGCAGCCTCCTACAATGAGCAGTTCTTC
NA,TRBV29-1,TRBD1,TRBJ1-1,CSGTGQLNTEAFF,TGCAGCGGTACGGGACAGTTGAACACTGAAGCTTTCTTT
NA,TRBV5-1,NA,TRBJ2-1,CASSIDNEQFF,TGCGCCAGCAGCATCGACAATGAGCAGTTCTTC
NA,TRBV5-1,NA,TRBJ2-2,CASSLVGPANTGELFF,TGCGCCAGCAGCTTAGTGGGTCCAGCGAACACCGGGGAGCTGTTTTTT
few,TRBV28,NA,TRBJ1-6,CASNPPPGGDSPLHF,TGTGCCAGCAACCCTCCCCCCGGAGGTGATTCACCCCTCCACTTT
NA,TRBV18,TRBD1,TRBJ1-1,CASSAGQDENTEAFF,TGTGCCAGCTCAGCCGGACAGGACGAGAACACTGAAGCTTTCTTT
few,TRBV7-6,TRBD1,TRBJ2-5,CASSLAGTGVRETQYF,TGTGCCAGCAGCTTGGCCGGGACAGGGGTTCGTGAGACCCAGTACTTC
NA,TRBV2,TRBD1,TRBJ2-1,CASRLNRGLNNEQFF,TGTGCCAGCAGACTTAACAGGGGGCTTAACAATGAGCAGTTCTTC
many,TRBV9,NA,TRBJ1-5,CASSVSSGSNQPQHF,TGTGCCAGCAGCGTATCTTCGGGAAGCAATCAGCCCCAGCATTTT
NA,TRBV2,NA,TRBJ1-5,CASGRPQHF,TGTGCCAGCGGGAGGCCCCAGCATTTT
NA,TRBV29-1,NA,TRBJ1-5,CSRLGSPQPQHF,TGCAGCCGGTTAGGGTCCCCTCAGCCCCAGCATTTT
NA,TRBV30,NA,TRBJ1-4,CAWGRATNEKLFF,TGTGCCTGGGGACGGGCAACTAATGAAAAACTGTTTTTT
NA,TRBV4-2,NA,TRBJ2-7,CASSQEGRGYYEQYF,TGTGCCAGCAGCCAGGAAGGAAGGGGCTACTACGAGCAGTACTTC
NA,TRBV5-1,NA,TRBJ2-3,CASSLFGSADTQYF,TGCGCCAGCAGCTTGTTTGGATCCGCAGATACGCAGTATTTT
NA,TRBV27,NA,TRBJ1-1,CASSFEGINTEAFF,TGTGCCAGCAGTTTTGAGGGTATTAACACTGAAGCTTTCTTT
few,TRBV4-1,TRBD2,TRBJ2-5,CASSQEASGGETQYF,TGCGCCAGCAGCCAAGAGGCTAGCGGGGGTGAGACCCAGTACTTC
few,TRBV23-1,TRBD1,TRBJ1-4,CASSQSGQGARDEKLFF,TGCGCCAGCAGCCAAAGCGGACAGGGGGCCAGAGATGAAAAACTGTTTTTT
few,TRBV6-5,NA,TRBJ1-2,CASSAGTYGYTF,TGTGCCAGCAGCGCAGGGACGTATGGCTACACCTTC
NA,TRBV5-1,TRBD2,TRBJ2-7,CASSLASGGGEQYF,TGCGCCAGCAGCTTGGCCAGCGGGGGTGGCGAGCAGTACTTC
NA,TRBV5-1,NA,TRBJ2-5,CASSLGTGETQYF,TGCGCCAGCAGCTTGGGGACCGGAGAGACCCAGTACTTC
once,TRBV29-1,TRBD1,TRBJ1-1,CSIDRGETEAFF,TGCAGCATTGACAGGGGAGAGACTGAAGCTTTCTTT
few,TRBV7-9,NA,TRBJ2-5,CASSSGGVETQYF,TGTGCCAGCAGCTCCGGCGGGGTAGAGACCCAGTACTTC
NA,TRBV7-9,TRBD2,TRBJ2-5,CASSLGGGQETQYF,TGTGCCAGCAGCTTGGGCGGGGGCCAAGAGACCCAGTACTTC
NA,TRBV30,NA,TRBJ1-3,CAWSLGSGNTIYF,TGTGCCTGGAGTCTGGGCTCTGGAAACACCATATATTTT
NA,TRBV20-1,NA,TRBJ2-7,CSASFEQYF,TGCAGTGCTAGTTTCGAGCAGTACTTC
NA,TRBV29-1,TRBD1,TRBJ1-2,CSVGQGYGYTF,TGCAGCGTCGGACAGGGCTATGGCTACACCTTC
NA,TRBV7-2,TRBD1,TRBJ2-7,CASSKGQGSYEQYF,TGTGCCAGCAGCAAGGGACAGGGCTCCTACGAGCAGTACTTC
NA,TRBV30,NA,TRBJ1-4,CAWSSPVLWEKLFF,TGTGCCTGGAGTTCTCCGGTGTTATGGGAAAAACTGTTTTTT
NA,TRBV29-1,NA,TRBJ2-2,CSGGHNNGELFF,TGCAGCGGTGGACACAACAATGGGGAGCTGTTTTTT
once,TRBV6-5,NA,TRBJ1-2,CASSYGNRDVGGYTF,TGTGCCAGCAGTTACGGGAACAGGGATGTAGGGGGCTACACCTTC
few,TRBV23-1,NA,TRBJ1-6,CASSLVNNSPLHF,TGCGCCAGCAGTCTCGTTAATAATTCACCCCTCCACTTT
NA,TRBV30,NA,TRBJ2-2,CAWETWVTGELFF,TGTGCCTGGGAAACGTGGGTCACCGGGGAGCTGTTTTTT
NA,TRBV30,NA,TRBJ1-2,CAWSNVGYTF,TGTGCCTGGAGTAATGTGGGCTACACCTTC
few,TRBV5-1,NA,TRBJ2-2,CASTEQEANTGELFF,TGCGCCAGCACCGAACAGGAGGCGAACACCGGGGAGCTGTTTTTT